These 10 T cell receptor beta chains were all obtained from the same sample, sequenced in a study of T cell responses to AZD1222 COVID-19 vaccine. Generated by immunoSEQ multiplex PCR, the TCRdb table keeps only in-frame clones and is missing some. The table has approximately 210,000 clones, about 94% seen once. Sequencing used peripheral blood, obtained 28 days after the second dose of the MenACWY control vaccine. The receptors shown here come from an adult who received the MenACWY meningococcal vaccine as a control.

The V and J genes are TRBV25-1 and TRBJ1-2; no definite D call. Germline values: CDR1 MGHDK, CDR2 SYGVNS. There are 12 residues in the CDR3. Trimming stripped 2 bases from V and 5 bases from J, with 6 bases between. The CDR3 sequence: CASSEQEYGYTF. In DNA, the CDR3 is TGTGCCAGCAGTGAACAAGAGTATGGCTACACCTTC.

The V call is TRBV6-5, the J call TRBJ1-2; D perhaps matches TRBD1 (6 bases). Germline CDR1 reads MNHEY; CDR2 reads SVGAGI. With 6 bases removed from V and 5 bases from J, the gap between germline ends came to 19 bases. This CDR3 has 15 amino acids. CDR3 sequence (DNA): TGTGCCAGCAGACAAGACAGAGGGGGATCTTATGGCTACACCTTC. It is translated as CASRQDRGGSYGYTF.

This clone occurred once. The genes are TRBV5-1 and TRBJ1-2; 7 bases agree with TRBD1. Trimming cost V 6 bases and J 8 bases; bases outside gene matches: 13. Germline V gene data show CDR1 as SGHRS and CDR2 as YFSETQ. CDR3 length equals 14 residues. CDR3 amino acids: CASTPMEGAGGYTF. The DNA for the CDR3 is TGCGCCAGCACCCCGATGGAGGGGGCGGGGGGCTACACCTTC.

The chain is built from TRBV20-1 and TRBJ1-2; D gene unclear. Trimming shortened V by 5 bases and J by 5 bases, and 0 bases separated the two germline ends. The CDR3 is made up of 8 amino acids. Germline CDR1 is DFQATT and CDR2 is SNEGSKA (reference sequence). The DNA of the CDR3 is TGCAGTGCTTATGGCTACACCTTC. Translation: CSAYGYTF.

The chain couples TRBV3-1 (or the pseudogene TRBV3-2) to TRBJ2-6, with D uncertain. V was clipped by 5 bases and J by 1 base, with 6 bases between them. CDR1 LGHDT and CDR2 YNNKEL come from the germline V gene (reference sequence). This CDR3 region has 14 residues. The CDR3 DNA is TGTGCCAGCAGCGCCGAATCTGGGGCCAACGTCCTGACTTTC. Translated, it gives CASSAESGANVLTF.

The CDR3 nucleotides read TGTGCCAGCAGTGAATCGGGAAACGGATACGAGCAGTACTTC. This encodes CASSESGNGYEQYF. V gene TRBV6-1 combines with J gene TRBJ2-7, with D possibly being TRBD2 (5 bases). Germline V gene sequence: CDR1 MNHNS, CDR2 SASEGT. V lost 2 bases to trimming and J lost 4 bases, with 12 bases between them. This CDR3 is built from 14 residues.

The CDR3: CASSPGAGKNIQYF. CDR3 bases: TGTGCCAGCAGCCCAGGAGCAGGGAAGAACATTCAGTACTTC. J is TRBJ2-4 and V is TRBV4-2, with D tentatively TRBD1 (5 bases). The CDR3 has 14 amino acids. V was cut by 4 bases and J by 7 bases, with 14 bases left in between. In germline, CDR1 is LGHNA, CDR2 YNFKEQ.

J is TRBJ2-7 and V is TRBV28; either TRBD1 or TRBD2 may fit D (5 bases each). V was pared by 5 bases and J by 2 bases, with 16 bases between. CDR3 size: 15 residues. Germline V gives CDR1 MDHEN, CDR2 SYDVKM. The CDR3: CASSTFRDGAYEQYF. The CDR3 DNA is TGTGCCAGCAGTACCTTCCGGGACGGGGCCTACGAGCAGTACTTC.

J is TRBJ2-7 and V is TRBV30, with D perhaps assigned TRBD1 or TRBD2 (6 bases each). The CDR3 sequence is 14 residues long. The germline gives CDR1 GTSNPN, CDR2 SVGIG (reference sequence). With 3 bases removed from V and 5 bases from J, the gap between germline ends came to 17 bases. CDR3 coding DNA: TGTGCCTGGAGCCATAACGGGGGCTTCAACGAGCAGTACTTC. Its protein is CAWSHNGGFNEQYF.

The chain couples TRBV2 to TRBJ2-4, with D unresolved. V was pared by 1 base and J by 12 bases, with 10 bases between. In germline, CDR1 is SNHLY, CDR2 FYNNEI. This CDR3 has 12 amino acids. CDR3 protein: CASSEGNGNQYF. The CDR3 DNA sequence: TGTGCCAGCAGTGAAGGGAATGGGAATCAGTACTTC.